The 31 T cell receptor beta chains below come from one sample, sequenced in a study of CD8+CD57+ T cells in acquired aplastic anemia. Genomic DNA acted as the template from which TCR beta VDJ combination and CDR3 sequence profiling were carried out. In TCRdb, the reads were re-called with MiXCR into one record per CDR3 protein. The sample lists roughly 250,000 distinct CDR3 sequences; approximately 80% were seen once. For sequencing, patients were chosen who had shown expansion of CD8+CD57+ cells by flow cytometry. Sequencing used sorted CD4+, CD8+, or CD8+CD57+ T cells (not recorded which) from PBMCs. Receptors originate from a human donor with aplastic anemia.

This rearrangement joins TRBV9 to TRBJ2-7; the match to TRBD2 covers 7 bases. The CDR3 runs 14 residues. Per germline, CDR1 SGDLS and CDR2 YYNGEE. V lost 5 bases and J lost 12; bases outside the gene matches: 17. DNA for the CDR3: TGTGCCAGCAGTTGCTCGGGGGGAGGTGACGAGACGTACTTC. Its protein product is CASSCSGGGDETYF. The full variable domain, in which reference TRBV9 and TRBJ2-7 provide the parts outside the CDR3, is DSGVTQTPKHLITATGQRVTLRCSPRSGDLSVYWYQQSLDQGLQFLIQYYNGEERAKGNILERFSAQQFPDLHSELNLSSLELGDSALYFCASSCSGGGDETYFGPGTRLTVT.

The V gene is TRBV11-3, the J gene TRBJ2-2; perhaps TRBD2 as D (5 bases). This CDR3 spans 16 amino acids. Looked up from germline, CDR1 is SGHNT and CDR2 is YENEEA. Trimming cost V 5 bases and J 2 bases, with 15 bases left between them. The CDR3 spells CASSVYTGGNTGELFF. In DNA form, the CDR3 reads TGTGCCAGCAGCGTGTACACCGGAGGCAACACCGGGGAGCTGTTTTTT. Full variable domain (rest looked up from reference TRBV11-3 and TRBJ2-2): EAGVVQSPRYKIIEKKQPVAFWCNPISGHNTLYWYLQNLGQGPELLIRYENEEAVDDSQLPKDRFSAERLKGVDSTLKIQPAELGDSAVYLCASSVYTGGNTGELFFGEGSRLTVL.

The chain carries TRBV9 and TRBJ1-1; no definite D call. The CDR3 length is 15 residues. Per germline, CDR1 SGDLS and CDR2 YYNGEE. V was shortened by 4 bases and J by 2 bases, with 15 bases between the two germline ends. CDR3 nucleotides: TGTGCCAGCAGCTTAGGTGTGAAAAGCAACACTGAAGCTTTCTTT. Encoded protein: CASSLGVKSNTEAFF.

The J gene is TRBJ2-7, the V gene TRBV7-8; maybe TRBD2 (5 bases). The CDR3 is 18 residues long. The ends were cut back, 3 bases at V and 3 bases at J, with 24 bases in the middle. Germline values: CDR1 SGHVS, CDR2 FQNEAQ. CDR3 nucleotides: TGTGCCAGCAGCTTTCATCCAGGCGCCGACTATCTCTACTACGAGCAGTACGTC. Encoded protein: CASSFHPGADYLYYEQYV.

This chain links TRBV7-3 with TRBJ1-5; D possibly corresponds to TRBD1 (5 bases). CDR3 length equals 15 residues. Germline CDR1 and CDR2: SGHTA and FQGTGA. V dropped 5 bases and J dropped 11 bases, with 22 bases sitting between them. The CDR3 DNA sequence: TGTGCCAGCAGCCCAGAGGGGACCTGGGGAGAGACCCAGCATTTT. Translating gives CASSPEGTWGETQHF. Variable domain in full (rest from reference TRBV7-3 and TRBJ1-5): GAGVSQTPSNKVTEKGKYVELRCDPISGHTALYWYRQSLGQGPEFLIYFQGTGAADDSGLPNDRFFAVRPEGSVSTLKIQRTERGDSAVYLCASSPEGTWGETQHFGDGTRLSIL.

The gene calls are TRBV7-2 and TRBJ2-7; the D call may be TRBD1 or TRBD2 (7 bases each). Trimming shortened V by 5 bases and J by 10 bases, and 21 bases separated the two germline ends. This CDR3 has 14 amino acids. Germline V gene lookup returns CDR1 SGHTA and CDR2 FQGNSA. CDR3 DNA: TGTGCCAGCAGCGCAGGGGGGGGAAGGTCCCTCCAGTACGTC. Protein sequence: CASSAGGGRSLQYV.

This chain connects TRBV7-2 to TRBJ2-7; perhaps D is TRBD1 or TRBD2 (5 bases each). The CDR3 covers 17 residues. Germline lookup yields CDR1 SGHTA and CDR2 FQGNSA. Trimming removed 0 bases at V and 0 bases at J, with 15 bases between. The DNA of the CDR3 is TGTGCCAGCAGCTTAGCGAACCTAGTGAGGGGCTCCTACGAGCAGTACTTC. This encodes CASSLANLVRGSYEQYF.

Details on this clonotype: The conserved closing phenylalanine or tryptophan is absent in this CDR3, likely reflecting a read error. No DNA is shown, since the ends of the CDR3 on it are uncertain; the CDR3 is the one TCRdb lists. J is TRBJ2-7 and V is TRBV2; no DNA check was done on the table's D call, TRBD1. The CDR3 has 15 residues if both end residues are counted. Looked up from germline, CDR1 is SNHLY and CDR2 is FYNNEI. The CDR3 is CASGDGGADTHEFDP.

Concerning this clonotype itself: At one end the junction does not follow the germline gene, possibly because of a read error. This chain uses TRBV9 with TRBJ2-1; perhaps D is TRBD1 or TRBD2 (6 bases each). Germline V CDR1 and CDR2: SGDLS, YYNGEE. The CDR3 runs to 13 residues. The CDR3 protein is CASSGGGLGALNF. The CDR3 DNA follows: TGTGCCAGCAGCGGAGGGGGGCTGGGAGCGCTGAACTTC.

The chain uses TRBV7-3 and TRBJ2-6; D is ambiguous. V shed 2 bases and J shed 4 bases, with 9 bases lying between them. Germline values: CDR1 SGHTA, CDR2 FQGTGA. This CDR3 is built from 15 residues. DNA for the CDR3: TGTGCCAGCAGCTTATCAGGCGGAGGGGCCAACGTCCTGACTTTC. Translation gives CASSLSGGGANVLTF.

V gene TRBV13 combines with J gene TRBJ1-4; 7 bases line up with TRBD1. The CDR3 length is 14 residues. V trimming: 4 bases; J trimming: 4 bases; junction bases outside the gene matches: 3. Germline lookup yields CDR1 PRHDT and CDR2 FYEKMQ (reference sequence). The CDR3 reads CASSSRDSNEKLFF. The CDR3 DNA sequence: TGTGCCAGCAGCTCACGGGACAGTAATGAAAAACTGTTTTTT.

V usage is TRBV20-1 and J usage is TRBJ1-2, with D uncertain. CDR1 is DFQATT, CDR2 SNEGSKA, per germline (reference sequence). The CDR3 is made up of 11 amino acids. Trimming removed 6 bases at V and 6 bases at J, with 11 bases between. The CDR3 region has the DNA TGCAGTGCAACGGACGGCCATGGCTACACCTTC. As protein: CSATDGHGYTF.

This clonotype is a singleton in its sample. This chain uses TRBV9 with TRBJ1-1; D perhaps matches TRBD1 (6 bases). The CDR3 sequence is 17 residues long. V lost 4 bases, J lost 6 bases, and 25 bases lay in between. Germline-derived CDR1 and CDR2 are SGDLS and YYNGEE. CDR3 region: CASSRGGPQANVPEAFF. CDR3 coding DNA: TGTGCCAGCAGCCGCGGGGGCCCTCAGGCCAACGTCCCTGAAGCTTTCTTT. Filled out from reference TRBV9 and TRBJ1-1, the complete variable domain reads DSGVTQTPKHLITATGQRVTLRCSPRSGDLSVYWYQQSLDQGLQFLIQYYNGEERAKGNILERFSAQQFPDLHSELNLSSLELGDSALYFCASSRGGPQANVPEAFFGQGTRLTVV.

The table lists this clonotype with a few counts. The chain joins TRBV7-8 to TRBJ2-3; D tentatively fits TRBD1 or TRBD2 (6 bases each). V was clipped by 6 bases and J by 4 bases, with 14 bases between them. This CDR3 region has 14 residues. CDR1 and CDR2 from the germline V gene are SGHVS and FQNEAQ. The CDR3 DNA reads TGTGCCAGCAGTGGGGACGGGGGCCCAGATACGCAGTATTTT. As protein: CASSGDGGPDTQYF.

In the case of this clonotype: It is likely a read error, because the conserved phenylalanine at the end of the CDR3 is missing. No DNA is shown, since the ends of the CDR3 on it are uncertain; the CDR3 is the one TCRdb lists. CDR3 loop: CAGSLQRSGGSDEL. The gene calls are TRBV7-9 and TRBJ2-3; TRBD2 was called by the table and not checked on the DNA. The V gene's germline CDR1 is SEHNR and CDR2 FQNEAQ (reference sequence). The CDR3 length equals 14 residues, ends included.

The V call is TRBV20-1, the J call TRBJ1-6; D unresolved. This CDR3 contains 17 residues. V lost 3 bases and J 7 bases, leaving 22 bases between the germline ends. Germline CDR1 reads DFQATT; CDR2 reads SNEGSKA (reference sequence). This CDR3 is CSARNSFGLSVNSPLHF. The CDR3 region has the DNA TGCAGTGCTAGGAACTCTTTCGGCCTCAGTGTAAATTCACCCCTCCACTTT.

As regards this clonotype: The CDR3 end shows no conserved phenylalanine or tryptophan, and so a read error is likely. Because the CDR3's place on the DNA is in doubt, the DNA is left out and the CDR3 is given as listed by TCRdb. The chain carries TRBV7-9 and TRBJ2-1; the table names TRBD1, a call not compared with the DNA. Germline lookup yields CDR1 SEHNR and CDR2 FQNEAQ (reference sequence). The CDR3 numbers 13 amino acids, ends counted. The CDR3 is CASSFEGVLEGYT.

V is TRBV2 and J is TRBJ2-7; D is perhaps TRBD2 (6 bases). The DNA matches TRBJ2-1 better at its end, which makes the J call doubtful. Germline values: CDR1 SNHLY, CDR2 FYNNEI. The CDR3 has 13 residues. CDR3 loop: CASSHRGIYEQFF. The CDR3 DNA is TGTGCCAGCAGTCATCGGGGGATCTATGAGCAGTTCTTC.

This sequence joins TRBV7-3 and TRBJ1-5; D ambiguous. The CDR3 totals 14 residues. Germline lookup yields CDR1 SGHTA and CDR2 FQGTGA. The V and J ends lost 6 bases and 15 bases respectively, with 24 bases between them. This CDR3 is CASSEWYSNQPVHF. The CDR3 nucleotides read TGTGCCAGCAGTGAGTGGTATAGCAATCAGCCCGTGCATTTT. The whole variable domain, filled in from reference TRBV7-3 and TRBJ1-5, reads GAGVSQTPSNKVTEKGKYVELRCDPISGHTALYWYRQSLGQGPEFLIYFQGTGAADDSGLPNDRFFAVRPEGSVSTLKIQRTERGDSAVYLCASSEWYSNQPVHFGDGTRLSIL.

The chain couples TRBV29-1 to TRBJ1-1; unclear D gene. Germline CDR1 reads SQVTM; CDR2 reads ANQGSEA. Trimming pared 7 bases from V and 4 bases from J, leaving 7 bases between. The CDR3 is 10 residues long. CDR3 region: CSALRTEAFF. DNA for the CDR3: TGCAGCGCCCTGCGCACTGAAGCTTTCTTT.

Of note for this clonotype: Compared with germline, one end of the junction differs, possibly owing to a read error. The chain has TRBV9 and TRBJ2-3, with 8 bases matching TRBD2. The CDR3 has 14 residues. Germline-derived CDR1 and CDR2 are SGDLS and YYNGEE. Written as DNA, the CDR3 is TGTGCCAGTAGCCTCCCCCCGGAATGGGATAGCGGGAATTTT. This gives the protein CASSLPPEWDSGNF. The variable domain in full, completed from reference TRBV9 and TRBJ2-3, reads DSGVTQTPKHLITATGQRVTLRCSPRSGDLSVYWYQQSLDQGLQFLIQYYNGEERAKGNILERFSAQQFPDLHSELNLSSLELGDSALYFCASSLPPEWDSGNFGPGTRLTVL.

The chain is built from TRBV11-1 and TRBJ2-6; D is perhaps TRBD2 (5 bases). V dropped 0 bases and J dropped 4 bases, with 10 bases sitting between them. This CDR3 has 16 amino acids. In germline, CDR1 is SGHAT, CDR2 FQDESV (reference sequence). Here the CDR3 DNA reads TGTGCCAGCAGCTTAGCTAGCGCAAACGGGGCCAACGTCCTGACTTTC. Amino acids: CASSLASANGANVLTF. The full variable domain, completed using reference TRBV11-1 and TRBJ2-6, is EAEVAQSPRYKITEKSQAVAFWCDPISGHATLYWYRQILGQGPELLVQFQDESVVDDSQLPKDRFSAERLKGVDSTLKIQPAELGDSAMYLCASSLASANGANVLTFGAGSRLTVL.

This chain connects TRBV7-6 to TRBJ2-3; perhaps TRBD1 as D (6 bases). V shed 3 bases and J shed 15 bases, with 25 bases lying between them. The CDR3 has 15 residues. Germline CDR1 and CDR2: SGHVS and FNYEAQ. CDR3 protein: CASSFTTGRKAFFYF. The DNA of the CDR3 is TGTGCCAGCAGCTTCACTACAGGGAGAAAAGCTTTCTTTTATTTT.

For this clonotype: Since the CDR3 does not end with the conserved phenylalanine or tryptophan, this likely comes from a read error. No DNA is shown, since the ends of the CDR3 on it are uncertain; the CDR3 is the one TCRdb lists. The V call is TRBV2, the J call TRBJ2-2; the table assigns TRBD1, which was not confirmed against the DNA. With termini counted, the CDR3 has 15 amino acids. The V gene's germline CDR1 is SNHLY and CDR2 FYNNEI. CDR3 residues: CASSEDDSNPPEQFV.

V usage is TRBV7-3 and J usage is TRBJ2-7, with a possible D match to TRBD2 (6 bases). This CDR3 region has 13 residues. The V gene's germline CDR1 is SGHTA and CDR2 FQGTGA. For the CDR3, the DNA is TGTGCCAGCAGCTTAGGGGGGTACTCCGAGACGCACGTC. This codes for CASSLGGYSETHV.

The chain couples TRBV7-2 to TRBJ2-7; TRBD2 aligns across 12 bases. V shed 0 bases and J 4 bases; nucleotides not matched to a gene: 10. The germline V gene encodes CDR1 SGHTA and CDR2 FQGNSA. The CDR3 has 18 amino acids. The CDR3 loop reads CASSLAYASGGARYEQYF. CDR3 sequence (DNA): TGTGCCAGCAGCTTAGCGTATGCTAGCGGGGGGGCAAGGTACGAGCAGTACTTC.

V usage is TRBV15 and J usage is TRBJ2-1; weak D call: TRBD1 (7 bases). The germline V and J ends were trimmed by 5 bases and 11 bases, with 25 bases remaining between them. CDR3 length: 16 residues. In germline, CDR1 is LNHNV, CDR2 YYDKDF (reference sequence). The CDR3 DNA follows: TGTGCCACCAGCCAGGGGGGCGGAAACGGTCAAGATAAGCAGTTCTTC. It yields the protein CATSQGGGNGQDKQFF.

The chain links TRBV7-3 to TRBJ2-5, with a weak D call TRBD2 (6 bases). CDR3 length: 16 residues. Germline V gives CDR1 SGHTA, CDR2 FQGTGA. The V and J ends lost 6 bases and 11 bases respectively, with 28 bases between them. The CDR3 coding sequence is TGTGCCAGCAGTCAAGGGGCTAGCGTCACAGATACGCAGCAGTACTTC. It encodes CASSQGASVTDTQQYF.

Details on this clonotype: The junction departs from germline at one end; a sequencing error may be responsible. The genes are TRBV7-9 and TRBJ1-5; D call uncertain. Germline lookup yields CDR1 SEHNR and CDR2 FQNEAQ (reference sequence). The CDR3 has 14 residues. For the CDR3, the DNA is TGTGCCAGCAGTGATCCTTATAGCAGTCAGCGCCAGCATTTT. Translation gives CASSDPYSSQRQHF.

CDR3 protein: CASSLSNAEEEKQYF. Written as DNA, the CDR3 is TGTGCCAGCAGCTTGAGTAATGCGGAGGAAGAGAAGCAGTACTTC. The V and J genes are TRBV19 and TRBJ2-5, with a weak D call TRBD2 (5 bases). Trimming shortened V by 9 bases and J by 11 bases, and 28 bases separated the two germline ends. Per germline, CDR1 LNHDA and CDR2 SQIVND (reference sequence). The CDR3 has 15 amino acids.

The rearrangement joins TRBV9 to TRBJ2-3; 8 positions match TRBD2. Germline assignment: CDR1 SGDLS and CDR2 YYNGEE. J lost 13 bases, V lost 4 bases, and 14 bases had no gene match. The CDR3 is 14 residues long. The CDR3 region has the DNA TGTGCCAGCAGCTTCGCGGGGGGTCCCGATGCGAAGTATTTT. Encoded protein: CASSFAGGPDAKYF.